This TCR beta chain was captured by sequencing in a study of CXCR3-negative and CXCR3-positive naive CD8 T cells. The CDR3 runs to 16 residues. From germline, CDR1 is SGHRS and CDR2 YFSETQ. The study, taken as a whole, reports: More hydrophobic TRB CDR3s were found in CXCR3-positive naive cells than in CXCR3-negative naive cells.

TRB cDNA was prepared as libraries by UMI-labeled 5' RACE. Reprocessing the 5' RACE reads, TCRdb reports a single entry for every CDR3 protein and omits DNA. The sample features fewer than 140,000 distinct CDR3 sequences, with 0.38% in its top ten. On this clonotype itself: Its matching antigen is unknown.

Sequencing used naive CXCR3+ CD8+ T cells from blood. Subset denoted: CD45RO-CCR7+CD27+CD95- naive CD8+ T cells expressing CXCR3 (TNR3+). This sequence originates from a human donor in good health. Some clones in this sample may be carry-over from other donors' samples. V is TRBV5-1 and J is TRBJ2-3; no DNA is available, so the TRBD2 call from TCRdb remains unchecked. CDR3 loop: CASSLGTSGVADTQYF.